A single sample gave rise to the 19 T cell receptor beta chains below, sequenced in a study of CD8 T cells in Susac syndrome. The authors reverse transcribed 0.5 to 1 ug RNA with random hexamers. TCRdb re-derived calls from the immunoSEQ multiplex PCR reads in MiXCR, one entry per CDR3 protein. This table holds just over 150,000 distinct CDR3 sequences, 85% to 95% found once. Sequenced input: CD4+ T cells from PBMCs. Receptor source: a human donor with Susac syndrome.

The chain uses TRBV7-9 and TRBJ2-5; 8 bases agree with TRBD2. CDR1 and CDR2 (germline): SEHNR, FQNEAQ (reference sequence). The CDR3 is 14 amino acids. V was clipped by 5 bases and J by 4 bases; unmatched bases: 6. This chain's CDR3 is CASSPGLATETQYF. As DNA, the CDR3 is TGTGCCAGCAGCCCCGGACTAGCTACAGAGACCCAGTACTTC.

CDR3 protein: CASSLAGARETQYF. DNA of the CDR3: TGTGCCAGCAGCTTGGCGGGGGCTAGGGAGACCCAGTACTTC. The chain recombines TRBV5-8 with TRBJ2-5; D is possibly TRBD1 or TRBD2 (6 bases each). Germline CDR1 SGHTS, CDR2 YDEGEE. Trimming removed 0 bases at V and 5 bases at J, with 11 bases between. CDR3 size: 14 residues.

The V call is TRBV7-2, the J call TRBJ1-4; no clear D gene. The ends were cut back, 4 bases at V and 0 bases at J, with 9 bases in the middle. The CDR3 spans 15 residues. CDR1 is SGHTA and CDR2 is FQGNSA in the germline V gene. CDR3 DNA sequence: TGTGCCAGCAGCTCGACCGTTTCAACTAATGAAAAACTGTTTTTT. It yields the protein CASSSTVSTNEKLFF.

The rearrangement links TRBV15 to TRBJ1-5, with 8 bases that match TRBD1. The V gene end was trimmed by 5 bases and the J gene end by 2 bases; junction bases not matched to a gene: 8. CDR1 LNHNV and CDR2 YYDKDF come from the germline V gene (reference sequence). The CDR3 contains 16 residues. CDR3 loop: CATSDWGGQGNQPQHF. The CDR3 DNA sequence: TGTGCCACCAGCGATTGGGGGGGACAGGGCAATCAGCCCCAGCATTTT.

The chain combines TRBV27 with TRBJ2-1; D remains ambiguous. Per germline, CDR1 MNHEY and CDR2 SMNVEV (reference sequence). With 6 bases removed from V and 7 bases from J, the gap between germline ends came to 7 bases. CDR3 length equals 11 residues. The CDR3, as DNA: TGTGCCAGCAGGTTAGGGAATGAGCAGTTCTTC. It yields the protein CASRLGNEQFF.

This clonotype was recorded only once. The chain links TRBV23-1 to TRBJ1-4; tentatively, D is TRBD1 (6 bases). TRBV23-1 is given ORF status, its function remaining uncertain. The V and J ends lost 2 bases and 9 bases respectively, with 19 bases between them. The CDR3 runs to 16 residues. The chain's CDR3 is CASSQLLPGHLQKLFF. The CDR3 DNA is TGCGCCAGCAGTCAACTCCTTCCGGGACACCTACAAAAACTGTTTTTT.

A few counts support this clonotype. The J gene is TRBJ2-2, the V gene TRBV6-2 or TRBV6-3; the D gene is possibly TRBD2 (6 bases). Germline CDR1 is MNHEY and CDR2 is SVGEGT. CDR3 length: 14 amino acids. V lost 6 bases and J 4 bases, leaving 12 bases between the germline ends. CDR3 coding DNA: TGTGCCAGCAGGGCTAGCGAGATCACCGGGGAGCTGTTTTTT. Translated, it gives CASRASEITGELFF.

The genes are TRBV7-2 and TRBJ2-3, with 7 bases that match TRBD1. V shed 4 bases and J 5 bases; nucleotides not matched to a gene: 15. Germline-derived CDR1 and CDR2 are SGHTA and FQGNSA. The CDR3 is 17 amino acids. In DNA, the CDR3 is TGTGCCAGCAGCTCCCTCGGACAGGCTATCAGGGGAGATACGCAGTATTTT. Residues: CASSSLGQAIRGDTQYF.

The chain uses TRBV24-1 and TRBJ1-2, with TRBD1 identical over 8 bases. V lost 9 bases, J lost 5 bases, and 16 bases stayed unmatched. The CDR3 is 16 residues long. Germline V gene sequence: CDR1 KGHDR, CDR2 SFDVKD. The CDR3 loop is CATPRLSGGPEYGYTF. For the CDR3, the DNA is TGTGCCACCCCCCGGCTATCAGGGGGCCCTGAGTATGGCTACACCTTC.

This chain joins TRBV6-5 and TRBJ1-1; no definite D call. CDR3 size: 13 residues. Germline-derived CDR1 and CDR2 are MNHEY and SVGAGI. Trimming shortened V by 0 bases and J by 1 base, and 3 bases separated the two germline ends. CDR3 nucleotide sequence: TGTGCCAGCAGTTACTCAAGGAACACTGAAGCTTTCTTT. This encodes CASSYSRNTEAFF.

The chain is built from TRBV2 and TRBJ1-5; 7 bases are shared with TRBD1. Germline V CDR1 and CDR2: SNHLY, FYNNEI. Trimming removed 7 bases from V and 5 bases from J; junction bases left unmatched: 8. The CDR3 has 14 amino acids. CDR3 nucleotide sequence: TGTGCCAGCACCTCGACAGGGTCTGATCAGCCCCAGCATTTT. Its translation: CASTSTGSDQPQHF. Variable domain in full (rest from reference TRBV2 and TRBJ1-5): EPEVTQTPSHQVTQMGQEVILRCVPISNHLYFYWYRQILGQKVEFLVSFYNNEISEKSEIFDDQFSVERPDGSNFTLKIRSTKLEDSAMYFCASTSTGSDQPQHFGDGTRLSIL.

This chain uses TRBV20-1 with TRBJ2-7; 7 bases line up with TRBD1. This CDR3 contains 13 residues. Germline loops: CDR1 DFQATT, CDR2 SNEGSKA (reference sequence). V lost 4 bases, J lost 5 bases, and 8 bases stayed unmatched. The CDR3, as DNA: TGCAGTGCTACCCCCCTGACAGGGAACGAGCAGTACTTC. The encoded protein is CSATPLTGNEQYF.

DNA of the CDR3: TGCAGTGCCCTGACGGGAGGCGCTGACACTGAAGCTTTCTTT. Its translation is CSALTGGADTEAFF. The chain employs TRBV20-1 and TRBJ1-1; unclear D gene. Germline CDR1 reads DFQATT; CDR2 reads SNEGSKA (reference sequence). This CDR3 has 14 amino acids. Trimming removed 6 bases from V and 3 bases from J, with 17 bases in between.

This clonotype appeared a single time. This chain joins TRBV7-8 and TRBJ1-2, with D tentatively TRBD1 (5 bases). The CDR3 loop spans 14 amino acids. V was shortened by 5 bases and J by 3 bases, with 13 bases between the two germline ends. CDR1 is SGHVS and CDR2 is FQNEAQ in the germline V gene. CDR3 amino acids: CASSEGGGDYGYTF. DNA for the CDR3: TGTGCCAGCAGCGAGGGTGGAGGGGACTATGGCTACACCTTC.

V gene TRBV29-1 combines with J gene TRBJ2-5, with TRBD1 as a possible D gene (6 bases). This CDR3 is 14 amino acids long. Trimming cost V 6 bases and J 1 base, with 15 bases left between them. The germline V gene encodes CDR1 SQVTM and CDR2 ANQGSEA. CDR3 coding DNA: TGCAGCGTAGAACCGGGCAGGGGCCAAGAGACCCAGTACTTC. It yields the protein CSVEPGRGQETQYF.

The J gene is TRBJ2-1, the V gene TRBV12-3 or TRBV12-4, with 9 bases matching TRBD2. The CDR3 runs 15 residues. V was pared by 1 base and J by 6 bases, with 4 bases of the junction left unmatched. CDR3: CASSLGGGLANEQFF. CDR3 bases: TGTGCCAGCAGTTTAGGGGGGGGACTAGCCAATGAGCAGTTCTTC.

The chain recombines TRBV12-3 or TRBV12-4 with TRBJ2-4, with a tentative D call TRBD2 (6 bases). V lost 3 bases and J lost 5, with 14 bases in between. The CDR3 length is 15 residues. The CDR3: CASSLPAGPENIQYF. For the CDR3, the DNA is TGTGCCAGCAGTTTGCCCGCGGGGCCGGAAAACATTCAGTACTTC.

Here the CDR3 DNA reads TGTGCCAGCAGCGAAACAGGGTCCCAAGAGACCCAGTACTTC. Amino acids: CASSETGSQETQYF. The chain carries TRBV11-3 and TRBJ2-5, with D perhaps TRBD1 (6 bases). V was trimmed by 5 bases and J by 1 base, leaving 11 bases between them. The CDR3 is 14 residues long. CDR1 and CDR2 from the germline V gene are SGHNT and YENEEA. Full variable domain (rest looked up from reference TRBV11-3 and TRBJ2-5): EAGVVQSPRYKIIEKKQPVAFWCNPISGHNTLYWYLQNLGQGPELLIRYENEEAVDDSQLPKDRFSAERLKGVDSTLKIQPAELGDSAVYLCASSETGSQETQYFGPGTRLLVL.

This sequence joins TRBV7-9 and TRBJ2-1; TRBD2 might be the D (5 bases). Germline CDR1 reads SEHNR; CDR2 reads FQNEAQ (reference sequence). V lost 5 bases, J lost 0 bases, and 11 bases lay in between. CDR3 length: 15 residues. The CDR3 DNA reads TGTGCCAGCAGCCCGGGAATTAACTCCTACAATGAGCAGTTCTTC. It codes for CASSPGINSYNEQFF.